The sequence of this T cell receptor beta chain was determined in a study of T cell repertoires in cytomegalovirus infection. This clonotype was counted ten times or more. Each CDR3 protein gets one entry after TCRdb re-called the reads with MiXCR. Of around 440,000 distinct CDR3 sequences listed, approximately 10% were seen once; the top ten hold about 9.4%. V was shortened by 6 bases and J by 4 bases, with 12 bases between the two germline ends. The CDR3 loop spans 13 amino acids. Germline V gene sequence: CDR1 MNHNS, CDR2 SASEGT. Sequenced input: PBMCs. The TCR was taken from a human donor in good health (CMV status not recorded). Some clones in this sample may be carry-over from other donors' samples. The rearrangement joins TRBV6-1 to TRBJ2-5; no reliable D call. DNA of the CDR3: TGTGCCAGCAGAAGCGCCGGAGCAGAGACCCAGTACTTC. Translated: CASRSAGAETQYF.